This T cell receptor beta chain was obtained from a study of T cells after yellow fever vaccination. General study results and limits: Among primary-vaccination clones, most reappeared after the booster, at almost 98% for CD4 and approximately 90% for CD8. Contaminating bulk clonotypes could be abundant in FACS-sorted repertoires.

This CDR3 is 14 amino acids long. V was pared by 10 bases and J by 11 bases, with 15 bases of the junction left unmatched. CDR1 is SNHLY, CDR2 FYNNEI, per germline. A remark on this clonotype: The antigen is undetermined.

TCRdb itself ran the 5' RACE reads through MiXCR, one entry per CDR3 protein. The sample comprises a few hundred thousand distinct CDR3 sequences, around 7% of which are singletons, and 15% to 20% rests with the top ten. The source was PBMCs, collected more than 35 days after the first yellow fever vaccination. The chain employs TRBV2 and TRBJ1-1; 11 bases are a match to TRBD1. The sequence came from a man aged 18 to 30 who received the YFV17D yellow fever vaccine. The CDR3 nucleotides are TGTGCCACCTCGACCAGGACAGGGGGCGCGGATGCTTTCTTT. This gives the protein CATSTRTGGADAFF.